The clone carrying this T cell receptor (beta chain) was picked up one time. Some clones are missing from TCRdb's copy, which holds only in-frame ones; the method was immunoSEQ multiplex PCR. The table includes over 400,000 clones, 89% detected once. V dropped 6 bases and J dropped 3; count of bases not matched to a gene: 4. The CDR3 sequence is 15 residues long. Germline loops: CDR1 KGHSH, CDR2 LQKENI. This specimen comes from a study of Ad26.COV2.S vaccination and SARS-CoV-2 variants. Documented treatment: about 20 received Ad26.COV2.S at low or high dose, single or two shots; a few received placebo; per-sample allocation not given. Repertoires come from day 63 after the first vaccine or placebo injection. The donor's status was that of an adult aged 18-55 years in Boston.

The genes are TRBV18 and TRBJ2-1; 11 nucleotides match TRBD2. Sequences were derived from peripheral blood, sampled in a trial of Ad26.COV2.S vaccine versus placebo. This TCR came from a person between 18 and 65 years old who received the Ad26.COV2.S COVID-19 vaccine or a placebo. As DNA, the CDR3 is TGTGCCAGCTCGTCCCTAGCGGGAGGCTACAATGAGCAGTTCTTC. This encodes CASSSLAGGYNEQFF.